This T cell receptor beta chain was sequenced for a study of blood T cell repertoires in COVID-19 (dated by TCRdb to about 2020). About the full investigation: Collaborator samples came from the United States, Italy and Spain and covered acute and convalescent phases of COVID-19. The prospective study material was composed of cDNA or gDNA derived from T cells, B-cell-depleted T cells, or PBMCs. Subjects who had been exposed to COVID-19, were actively infected with it, or had recovered from it provided the deeply sampled blood TCRbeta repertoires that made up the dataset. The repertoires were released in a freely available public database meant as a resource for research on the immune response to SARS-CoV-2. The samples were drawn from the first 160 participants of the ongoing ImmuneRACE study and from 950 to 1,500 subjects provided by 6 global collaborators. Nearly every sample came with metadata listing a de-identified subject ID, COVID-19 status, age in years and sex. Where available, HLA class I and class II types were obtained from metadata supplied by the sample provider rather than from assay-based typing.

Here is what the overall study found, with its caveats: The quantity of clinical and demographic metadata differed by source and by participant and was supplied without curation.

In the case of this clone: There is no known antigen for this receptor. No base qualities exist here, and no much larger clone lies one base off it.

For CDR1 and CDR2, the germline V gene lists KGHDR and SFDVKD. The CDR3, from cysteine to phenylalanine, totals 13 residues. Only the CDR3 region is kept as DNA, spanning 39 bases read in frame from base 1. The V end loses 4 bases and the J end loses 0 bases, and a stretch of 5 bases separates them. Collaborating institutions collected whole blood in K2EDTA tubes following their own protocols. For TCRbeta analysis, collaborators shipped samples in one of three forms: frozen whole blood, isolated PBMCs, or DNA extracted from either of those sample types. TCRbeta CDR3 regions were amplified from genomic DNA using the immunoSEQ Assay, a bias-controlled multiplex PCR. Per the source publication's procedure: The number of nucleated cells in each sample was estimated from the amplification of reference gene primers within the assay. To quantify the absolute abundance of each unique TCRbeta CDR3 rearrangement, sequence reads were collapsed and filtered. For each sample, productive Simpson clonality was calculated by taking the square root of Simpson's diversity index across productive rearrangements. Entries here come from immuneACCESS through TCRdb and include only in-frame sequences with V and J called. Some clones fail to appear in such tables; in the studies checked, an unresolved V gene covers under half of the shortfall, and the cause of the remainder is unknown. That table furnishes V, J and clone size, whereas the DNA furnished D and trimming. The sample profile shows 15,000 to 17,000 clones; around three quarters of them were found once. The top ten hold 25% to 35% of the sample.

The clonotype originates from a man between 65 and 79 years old with active or convalescent COVID-19. Sequenced input: peripheral blood. The chain is made from TRBV24-1 and TRBJ1-2, with the D gene uncertain. The CDR3 protein sequence reads: CATSDPPNYGYTF. Read as DNA, the sequence is TGTGCCACCAGTGACCCTCCTAACTATGGCTACACCTTC.